Shown below are 23 T cell receptor beta chains from a single sample sequenced in a study of OX40 agonist ivuxolimab in advanced cancers. TCRdb's copy holds only in-frame clones and misses some; the assay was immunoSEQ multiplex PCR. This repertoire shows some 50,000 clones, around four fifths found once; its top ten account for 2.5% to 4%. This material consisted of CD4+ or CD8+ T cells sorted from blood, taken in a trial of the OX40 agonist ivuxolimab. The receptors shown here come from an adult with an advanced solid tumor such as melanoma, head and neck, liver or kidney cancer.

J is TRBJ1-1 and V is TRBV10-3, with no clear D. The length of the CDR3 is 13 residues. The V end was cut by 4 bases, the J end by 3 bases, with 9 bases between. Germline V gene data show CDR1 as ENHRY and CDR2 as SYGVKD. CDR3 protein: CAISGEWDTEAFF. In nucleotides, the CDR3 is TGTGCCATCAGTGGAGAGTGGGACACTGAAGCTTTCTTT.

This chain links TRBV27 with TRBJ1-5; perhaps TRBD1 as D (6 bases). From germline, CDR1 is MNHEY and CDR2 SMNVEV (reference sequence). Trimming took 2 bases from V and 7 from J, leaving 15 bases between them. This CDR3 has 15 residues. CDR3 sequence (DNA): TGTGCCAGCAGTTTAGAACCGGGCGGGGGCCAGCCCCAGCATTTT. Translating gives CASSLEPGGGQPQHF.

The chain employs TRBV5-1 and TRBJ2-3; D is undetermined. Per germline, CDR1 SGHRS and CDR2 YFSETQ. V lost 0 bases and J 4 bases, leaving 9 bases between the germline ends. The CDR3 totals 14 residues. In nucleotides, the CDR3 is TGCGCCAGCAGCTTGGCCGGGTCCGCAGATACGCAGTATTTT. It is translated as CASSLAGSADTQYF. Complete variable domain (other parts from reference TRBV5-1 and TRBJ2-3): KAGVTQTPRYLIKTRGQQVTLSCSPISGHRSVSWYQQTPGQGLQFLFEYFSETQRNKGNFPGRFSGRQFSNSRSEMNVSTLELGDSALYLCASSLAGSADTQYFGPGTRLTVL.

The chain combines TRBV18 with TRBJ1-6, with D possibly matching TRBD1 (6 bases). Germline-derived CDR1 and CDR2 are KGHSH and LQKENI. V gave up 3 bases and J gave up 5 bases, with 8 bases separating them. This CDR3 comprises 14 residues. The CDR3 DNA follows: TGTGCCAGCTCACCGGACAGTCATAATTCACCCCTCCACTTT. This encodes CASSPDSHNSPLHF.

The chain joins TRBV7-9 to TRBJ1-2, with TRBD1 as a possible D gene (5 bases). V lost 4 bases to trimming and J lost 5 bases, with 17 bases between them. There are 15 residues in the CDR3. CDR1 is SEHNR and CDR2 is FQNEAQ in the germline V gene (reference sequence). As DNA, the CDR3 is TGTGCCAGCAGCTCCGGGACTCCTCTAGGGTATGGCTACACCTTC. This codes for CASSSGTPLGYGYTF.

The chain is built from TRBV6-1 and TRBJ1-2, with D possibly being TRBD1 (6 bases). The CDR3 covers 15 residues. V was pared by 6 bases and J by 6 bases, with 20 bases between. Looked up from germline, CDR1 is MNHNS and CDR2 is SASEGT. The CDR3 sequence is CASSIHTRDTDGYTF. CDR3 DNA: TGTGCCAGCAGCATTCACACCCGGGACACAGATGGCTACACCTTC.

The V gene is TRBV5-4, the J gene TRBJ2-2, with D maybe TRBD2 (7 bases). This CDR3 has 15 residues. V was pared by 0 bases and J by 6 bases, with 12 bases between. Germline CDR1 reads SGHNT; CDR2 reads YYREEE (reference sequence). CDR3 sequence: CASSLEGGYAGELFF. The CDR3 DNA sequence: TGTGCCAGCAGCTTGGAGGGGGGGTACGCCGGGGAGCTGTTTTTT.

The rearrangement joins TRBV30 to TRBJ2-7; possibly TRBD2 for D (7 bases). This CDR3 region has 14 residues. Germline CDR1 and CDR2: GTSNPN and SVGIG (reference sequence). V lost 3 bases and J 4 bases, leaving 16 bases between the germline ends. The CDR3 spells CAWRRLGGAYEQYF. For the CDR3, the DNA is TGTGCCTGGAGACGTTTAGGGGGGGCATACGAGCAGTACTTC.

CDR3 residues: CASSQAGTGGDEKLFF. The CDR3 bases are TGTGCCAGCAGCCAAGCCGGGACAGGGGGGGATGAAAAACTGTTTTTT. The chain is built from TRBV4-2 and TRBJ1-4; the match to TRBD1 covers 11 bases. Trimming took 1 base from V and 6 from J; bases not matched to a gene: 4. The CDR3 is made up of 16 amino acids. In germline, CDR1 is LGHNA, CDR2 YNFKEQ.

The chain combines TRBV19 with TRBJ2-3; D may be TRBD1 (5 bases). This CDR3 has 17 amino acids. CDR1 and CDR2 from the germline V gene are LNHDA and SQIVND (reference sequence). V dropped 1 base and J dropped 3 bases, with 17 bases sitting between them. CDR3 nucleotide sequence: TGTGCCAGTAGTATAGCCAGGGAAGCCCTCGGAACAGATACGCAGTATTTT. It translates to CASSIAREALGTDTQYF. The full variable domain, in which reference TRBV19 and TRBJ2-3 provide the parts outside the CDR3, is DGGITQSPKYLFRKEGQNVTLSCEQNLNHDAMYWYRQDPGQGLRLIYYSQIVNDFQKGDIAEGYSVSREKKESFPLTVTSAQKNPTAFYLCASSIAREALGTDTQYFGPGTRLTVL.

The rearrangement uses TRBV28 and TRBJ1-1; 7 positions match TRBD1. CDR3 length: 12 amino acids. The V gene end was trimmed by 4 bases and the J gene end by 11 bases; junction bases not matched to a gene: 7. The germline gives CDR1 MDHEN, CDR2 SYDVKM. The CDR3 nucleotides are TGTGCCAGCAGTTCCAACGACAGGGAGGCTTTCTTT. This codes for CASSSNDREAFF.

The chain combines TRBV14 with TRBJ1-4; D not resolved. Germline V CDR1 and CDR2: SGHDN, FVKESK. This CDR3 is built from 19 residues. Trimming removed 4 bases at V and 7 bases at J, with 28 bases between. The CDR3 loop is CASSRRSTSQRAAPEKLFF. CDR3 bases: TGTGCCAGCAGCCGACGAAGTACATCGCAGCGGGCGGCTCCTGAAAAACTGTTTTTT.

The genes are TRBV13 and TRBJ1-2, with D unresolved. The CDR3 length is 14 residues. The germline V gene encodes CDR1 PRHDT and CDR2 FYEKMQ (reference sequence). The ends were cut back, 0 bases at V and 7 bases at J, with 12 bases in the middle. CDR3: CASSLGASQPGYTF. As DNA, the CDR3 is TGTGCCAGCAGCTTAGGTGCCTCACAACCTGGCTACACCTTC.

This clone was recorded a few times. The chain recombines TRBV7-9 with TRBJ2-1; D is unresolved. From germline, CDR1 is SEHNR and CDR2 FQNEAQ (reference sequence). The V end was cut by 1 base, the J end by 8 bases, with 15 bases between. The CDR3 totals 15 residues. The CDR3: CASSLGAAPWDEQFF. CDR3 nucleotide sequence: TGTGCCAGCAGCTTAGGGGCGGCCCCTTGGGATGAGCAGTTCTTC.

V gene TRBV6-6 combines with J gene TRBJ2-7; 7 positions match TRBD1. V trimming: 2 bases; J trimming: 2 bases; junction bases outside the gene matches: 6. CDR1 and CDR2 (germline): MNHNY, SVGAGI (reference sequence). The CDR3 consists of 15 residues. The CDR3 spells CASSYRGGPPYEQYF. The DNA for the CDR3 is TGTGCCAGCAGTTACCGAGGGGGCCCTCCCTACGAGCAGTACTTC.

This clone was picked up a small number of times. Other DNA variants within this sample encode the same CDR3. This CDR3 is CASSFFTNTEAFF. CDR3 nucleotides: TGTGCCAGCAGTTTCTTCACGAACACTGAAGCTTTCTTT. The chain has TRBV27 and TRBJ1-1; no clear D gene. V was trimmed by 3 bases and J by 1 base, leaving 6 bases between them. The CDR3 spans 13 residues. Germline CDR1 reads MNHEY; CDR2 reads SMNVEV (reference sequence).

The chain joins TRBV5-6 to TRBJ1-6; 8 bases fit TRBD1. Germline CDR1 is SGHDT and CDR2 is YYEEEE. J gave up 10 bases and V 5 bases, and 8 bases lay outside the gene matches. The CDR3 spans 14 residues. Here the CDR3 reads CASRRTGYGSPLHF. CDR3 bases: TGTGCCAGCAGACGGACAGGGTACGGGTCACCCCTCCACTTT. Complete variable domain (other parts from reference TRBV5-6 and TRBJ1-6): DAGVTQSPTHLIKTRGQQVTLRCSPKSGHDTVSWYQQALGQGPQFIFQYYEEEERQRGNFPDRFSGHQFPNYSSELNVNALLLGDSALYLCASRRTGYGSPLHFGNGTRLTVT.

V usage is TRBV2 and J usage is TRBJ2-5; no clear D gene. The CDR3 sequence is 13 residues long. Looked up from germline, CDR1 is SNHLY and CDR2 is FYNNEI. V lost 4 bases and J lost 0, with 6 bases in between. For the CDR3, the DNA is TGTGCCAGCAGTGCCAGGTACCAAGAGACCCAGTACTTC. Its protein is CASSARYQETQYF.

This clone was counted only a few times. This chain uses TRBV28 with TRBJ2-1; the D gene is possibly TRBD1 (6 bases). Looked up from germline, CDR1 is MDHEN and CDR2 is SYDVKM. V lost 2 bases to trimming and J lost 7 bases, with 12 bases between them. CDR3 length equals 14 residues. CDR3 residues: CASSLAGVANEQFF. The CDR3 DNA reads as TGTGCCAGCAGTTTAGCAGGGGTGGCTAATGAGCAGTTCTTC. Variable domain in full (rest from reference TRBV28 and TRBJ2-1): DVKVTQSSRYLVKRTGEKVFLECVQDMDHENMFWYRQDPGLGLRLIYFSYDVKMKEKGDIPEGYSVSREKKERFSLILESASTNQTSMYLCASSLAGVANEQFFGPGTRLTVL.

This rearrangement joins TRBV7-8 to TRBJ2-5; maybe TRBD1 (6 bases). CDR3 size: 13 residues. V lost 5 bases, J lost 2 bases, and 9 bases lay in between. The germline gives CDR1 SGHVS, CDR2 FQNEAQ. The CDR3 sequence is CASSGTPQETQYF. CDR3 in DNA: TGTGCCAGCAGCGGGACACCTCAAGAGACCCAGTACTTC. Full variable domain (outside the CDR3, taken from reference TRBV7-8 and TRBJ2-5): GAGVSQSPRYKVAKRGQDVALRCDPISGHVSLFWYQQALGQGPEFLTYFQNEAQLDKSGLPSDRFFAERPEGSVSTLKIQRTQQEDSAVYLCASSGTPQETQYFGPGTRLLVL.

The CDR3 nucleotides read TGTGCCAGTTCGAGACCTTCGGGACAGAGCTCCTATAATTCACCCCTCCACTTT. Protein product: CASSRPSGQSSYNSPLHF. This chain uses TRBV19 with TRBJ1-6, with 7 bases identical to TRBD1. V lost 8 bases, J lost 0 bases, and 13 bases stayed unmatched. This CDR3 has 18 amino acids. Germline V lookup: CDR1 LNHDA, CDR2 SQIVND (reference sequence). The whole variable domain, remainder taken from reference TRBV19 and TRBJ1-6, is DGGITQSPKYLFRKEGQNVTLSCEQNLNHDAMYWYRQDPGQGLRLIYYSQIVNDFQKGDIAEGYSVSREKKESFPLTVTSAQKNPTAFYLCASSRPSGQSSYNSPLHFGNGTRLTVT.

The V call is TRBV30, the J call TRBJ1-4, with no clear D. V was cut by 2 bases and J by 6 bases, with 22 bases left in between. CDR3 length: 17 amino acids. Looked up from germline, CDR1 is GTSNPN and CDR2 is SVGIG (reference sequence). The CDR3 is CAWSPSAELVRHEKLFF. The CDR3 nucleotides are TGTGCCTGGAGTCCCTCGGCGGAGTTGGTCCGTCATGAAAAACTGTTTTTT. Full variable domain (missing parts from reference TRBV30 and TRBJ1-4): SQTIHQWPATLVQPVGSPLSLECTVEGTSNPNLYWYRQAAGRGLQLLFYSVGIGQISSEVPQNLSASRPQDRQFILSSKKLLLSDSGFYLCAWSPSAELVRHEKLFFGSGTQLSVL.

This clone was seen only a few times. The V and J genes are TRBV6-5 and TRBJ2-2; D uncertain. CDR3 length: 12 residues. V shed 6 bases and J shed 5 bases, with 7 bases lying between them. Germline V gene data show CDR1 as MNHEY and CDR2 as SVGAGI. DNA of the CDR3: TGTGCCAGCAGCTTTGAGACCGGGGAGCTGTTTTTT. Residues: CASSFETGELFF.